A single sample is the source of the 16 T cell receptor beta chains below, sequenced in a study of cytomegalovirus exposure and HLA in healthy donors. The primer mix had 60 Vbeta and 13 Jbeta primers. Repertoires were generated with immunoSEQ multiplex PCR, while TCRdb's copy carries only in-frame clones and drops some. The table records some 180,000 clones, 79% of them present only once. Material: PBMCs. The origin of the receptors is a woman in her twenties or thirties in good health and CMV-seropositive.

The chain has TRBV5-1 and TRBJ2-7, with D perhaps TRBD1 (6 bases). Germline-derived CDR1 and CDR2 are SGHRS and YFSETQ. Trimming pared 5 bases from V and 4 bases from J, leaving 13 bases between. This CDR3 region has 13 residues. CDR3 nucleotides: TGCGCCAGCAGTGATCAGGGGATTTACGAGCAGTACTTC. Translating it yields CASSDQGIYEQYF.

The V call is TRBV7-9, the J call TRBJ1-1; TRBD1 might be the D (5 bases). The CDR3 covers 15 residues. The germline V and J ends were trimmed by 5 bases and 11 bases, with 24 bases remaining between them. CDR1 is SEHNR, CDR2 FQNEAQ, per germline (reference sequence). In nucleotides, the CDR3 is TGTGCCAGCAGCCGCTTCCCCGGACACGCCGTTGCGGCTTTCTTT. Translated, it gives CASSRFPGHAVAAFF.

V and J are TRBV9 and TRBJ2-1; possibly TRBD2 for D (6 bases). The CDR3 runs 18 residues. From germline, CDR1 is SGDLS and CDR2 YYNGEE. V was cut by 4 bases and J by 7 bases, with 27 bases left in between. DNA of the CDR3: TGTGCCAGCAGCCCTTCCTGGGGGGACTCGCTACAAGGGAATGAGCAGTTCTTC. This translates into CASSPSWGDSLQGNEQFF.

V is TRBV6-5 and J is TRBJ1-2; TRBD1 aligns across 8 bases. Germline values: CDR1 MNHEY, CDR2 SVGAGI. The CDR3 runs 15 residues. Trimming removed 2 bases from V and 7 bases from J; junction bases left unmatched: 9. CDR3 nucleotide sequence: TGTGCCAGCAGTTACCACAGACAGGGGCAGGCTGGCTACACCTTC. It translates to CASSYHRQGQAGYTF.

This sequence joins TRBV14 and TRBJ1-4; no firm D call. V was clipped by 4 bases and J by 5 bases, with 14 bases between them. Germline values: CDR1 SGHDN, CDR2 FVKESK. There are 15 residues in the CDR3. CDR3 region: CASSPREHRNEKLFF. The CDR3 bases are TGTGCCAGCAGCCCCCGCGAGCACCGAAATGAAAAACTGTTTTTT.

In nucleotides, the CDR3 is TGTGCTAGTGGTTTATTGGACAGGGCGTCCTACGAGCAGTACTTC. Encoded protein: CASGLLDRASYEQYF. The V gene is TRBV12-5, the J gene TRBJ2-7, with TRBD1 matching over 8 bases. V was clipped by 3 bases and J by 1 base; unmatched bases: 5. This CDR3 contains 15 residues. Per the germline V gene, CDR1 is LGHNT and CDR2 is FRNRAP.

The V and J genes are TRBV7-6 and TRBJ2-4, with 11 nucleotides matching TRBD1. With V trimmed by 1 base and J by 3 bases, 5 bases remained unmatched. This CDR3 region has 17 residues. The germline V gene has CDR1 SGHVS and CDR2 FNYEAQ. Here the CDR3 reads CASSLGTGGFGKNIQYF. The DNA of the CDR3 is TGTGCCAGCAGCTTAGGGACAGGGGGCTTTGGCAAAAACATTCAGTACTTC. Full variable domain (rest looked up from reference TRBV7-6 and TRBJ2-4): GAGVSQSPRYKVTKRGQDVALRCDPISGHVSLYWYRQALGQGPEFLTYFNYEAQQDKSGLPNDRFSAERPEGSISTLTIQRTEQRDSAMYRCASSLGTGGFGKNIQYFGAGTRLSVL.

The chain is built from TRBV9 and TRBJ2-5; 7 bases match TRBD1. The trim removed 3 bases at V and 5 bases at J, leaving 7 bases unmatched. This CDR3 is 14 amino acids long. Germline V lookup: CDR1 SGDLS, CDR2 YYNGEE. CDR3 sequence reads: CASSEDPRGETQYF. The CDR3 coding sequence is TGTGCCAGCAGCGAGGACCCCAGGGGGGAGACCCAGTACTTC.

The chain is built from TRBV5-8 and TRBJ2-2, with a tentative D call TRBD1 (6 bases). Germline CDR1 is SGHTS and CDR2 is YDEGEE. Trimming cost V 3 bases and J 2 bases, with 14 bases left between them. The CDR3 spans 16 residues. DNA for the CDR3: TGTGCCAGCAGCTATTATACGGGACAAAACACCGGGGAGCTGTTTTTT. This codes for CASSYYTGQNTGELFF.

The chain carries TRBV4-2 and TRBJ1-4; D is unresolved. Germline values: CDR1 LGHNA, CDR2 YNFKEQ. The CDR3 sequence is 15 residues long. Trimming left V 0 bases short and J 10 bases short, with 15 bases between. CDR3 sequence reads: CASSQEKRAPGKLFF. CDR3 nucleotides: TGTGCCAGCAGCCAAGAGAAGCGGGCCCCTGGAAAACTGTTTTTT.

This clone was counted a few times. The chain joins TRBV30 to TRBJ1-3; TRBD1 might be the D (6 bases). Germline-derived CDR1 and CDR2 are GTSNPN and SVGIG (reference sequence). The CDR3 has 18 residues. Trimming left V 1 base short and J 0 bases short, with 19 bases between. The CDR3: CAWSGGGANFLSGNTIYF. CDR3 DNA sequence: TGTGCCTGGAGTGGCGGGGGCGCTAATTTCCTCTCTGGAAACACCATATATTTT.

The gene calls are TRBV2 and TRBJ1-2; D call uncertain. Between the trimmed V and J ends, which lost 4 bases and 2 bases, there was a span of 8 bases. Looked up from germline, CDR1 is SNHLY and CDR2 is FYNNEI. The CDR3 loop spans 13 amino acids. The CDR3 DNA is TGTGCCAGCAGTGCAGTCGAAAACTATGGCTACACCTTC. It translates to CASSAVENYGYTF.

V is TRBV18 and J is TRBJ2-5; 9 bases are a match to TRBD1. V shed 0 bases and J 4 bases; nucleotides not matched to a gene: 3. From germline, CDR1 is KGHSH and CDR2 LQKENI. The CDR3 loop spans 15 amino acids. In nucleotides, the CDR3 is TGTGCCAGCTCACCACCCGGGACAGGGAGAGAGACCCAGTACTTC. Amino acids: CASSPPGTGRETQYF.

The chain carries TRBV20-1 and TRBJ2-2, with a tentative D call TRBD2 (5 bases). The CDR3 has 11 amino acids. V lost 3 bases and J 9 bases, leaving 8 bases between the germline ends. Germline V lookup: CDR1 DFQATT, CDR2 SNEGSKA (reference sequence). DNA of the CDR3: TGCAGTGCTAGGGGGAGCCGGGAGCTGTTTTTT. Its protein product is CSARGSRELFF.

This chain joins TRBV5-6 and TRBJ2-1; 7 bases line up with TRBD2. The CDR3 covers 13 residues. V gave up 1 base and J gave up 12 bases; unmatched junction bases: 7. The germline V gene has CDR1 SGHDT and CDR2 YYEEEE. As DNA, the CDR3 is TGTGCCAGCAGCTTGCGTTCGGGGGAGGGGCAGTTCTTC. Its translation: CASSLRSGEGQFF.

This sequence joins TRBV4-3 and TRBJ2-2, with 9 nucleotides matching TRBD2. The length of the CDR3 is 18 residues. Germline lookup yields CDR1 LGHNA and CDR2 YSLEER. V lost 0 bases and J lost 5; bases outside the gene matches: 10. The CDR3 DNA sequence: TGCGCCAGCAGCCAAGATGAGCGGGGGGTCCCTGAGACCGGGGAGCTGTTTTTT. Translating gives CASSQDERGVPETGELFF.